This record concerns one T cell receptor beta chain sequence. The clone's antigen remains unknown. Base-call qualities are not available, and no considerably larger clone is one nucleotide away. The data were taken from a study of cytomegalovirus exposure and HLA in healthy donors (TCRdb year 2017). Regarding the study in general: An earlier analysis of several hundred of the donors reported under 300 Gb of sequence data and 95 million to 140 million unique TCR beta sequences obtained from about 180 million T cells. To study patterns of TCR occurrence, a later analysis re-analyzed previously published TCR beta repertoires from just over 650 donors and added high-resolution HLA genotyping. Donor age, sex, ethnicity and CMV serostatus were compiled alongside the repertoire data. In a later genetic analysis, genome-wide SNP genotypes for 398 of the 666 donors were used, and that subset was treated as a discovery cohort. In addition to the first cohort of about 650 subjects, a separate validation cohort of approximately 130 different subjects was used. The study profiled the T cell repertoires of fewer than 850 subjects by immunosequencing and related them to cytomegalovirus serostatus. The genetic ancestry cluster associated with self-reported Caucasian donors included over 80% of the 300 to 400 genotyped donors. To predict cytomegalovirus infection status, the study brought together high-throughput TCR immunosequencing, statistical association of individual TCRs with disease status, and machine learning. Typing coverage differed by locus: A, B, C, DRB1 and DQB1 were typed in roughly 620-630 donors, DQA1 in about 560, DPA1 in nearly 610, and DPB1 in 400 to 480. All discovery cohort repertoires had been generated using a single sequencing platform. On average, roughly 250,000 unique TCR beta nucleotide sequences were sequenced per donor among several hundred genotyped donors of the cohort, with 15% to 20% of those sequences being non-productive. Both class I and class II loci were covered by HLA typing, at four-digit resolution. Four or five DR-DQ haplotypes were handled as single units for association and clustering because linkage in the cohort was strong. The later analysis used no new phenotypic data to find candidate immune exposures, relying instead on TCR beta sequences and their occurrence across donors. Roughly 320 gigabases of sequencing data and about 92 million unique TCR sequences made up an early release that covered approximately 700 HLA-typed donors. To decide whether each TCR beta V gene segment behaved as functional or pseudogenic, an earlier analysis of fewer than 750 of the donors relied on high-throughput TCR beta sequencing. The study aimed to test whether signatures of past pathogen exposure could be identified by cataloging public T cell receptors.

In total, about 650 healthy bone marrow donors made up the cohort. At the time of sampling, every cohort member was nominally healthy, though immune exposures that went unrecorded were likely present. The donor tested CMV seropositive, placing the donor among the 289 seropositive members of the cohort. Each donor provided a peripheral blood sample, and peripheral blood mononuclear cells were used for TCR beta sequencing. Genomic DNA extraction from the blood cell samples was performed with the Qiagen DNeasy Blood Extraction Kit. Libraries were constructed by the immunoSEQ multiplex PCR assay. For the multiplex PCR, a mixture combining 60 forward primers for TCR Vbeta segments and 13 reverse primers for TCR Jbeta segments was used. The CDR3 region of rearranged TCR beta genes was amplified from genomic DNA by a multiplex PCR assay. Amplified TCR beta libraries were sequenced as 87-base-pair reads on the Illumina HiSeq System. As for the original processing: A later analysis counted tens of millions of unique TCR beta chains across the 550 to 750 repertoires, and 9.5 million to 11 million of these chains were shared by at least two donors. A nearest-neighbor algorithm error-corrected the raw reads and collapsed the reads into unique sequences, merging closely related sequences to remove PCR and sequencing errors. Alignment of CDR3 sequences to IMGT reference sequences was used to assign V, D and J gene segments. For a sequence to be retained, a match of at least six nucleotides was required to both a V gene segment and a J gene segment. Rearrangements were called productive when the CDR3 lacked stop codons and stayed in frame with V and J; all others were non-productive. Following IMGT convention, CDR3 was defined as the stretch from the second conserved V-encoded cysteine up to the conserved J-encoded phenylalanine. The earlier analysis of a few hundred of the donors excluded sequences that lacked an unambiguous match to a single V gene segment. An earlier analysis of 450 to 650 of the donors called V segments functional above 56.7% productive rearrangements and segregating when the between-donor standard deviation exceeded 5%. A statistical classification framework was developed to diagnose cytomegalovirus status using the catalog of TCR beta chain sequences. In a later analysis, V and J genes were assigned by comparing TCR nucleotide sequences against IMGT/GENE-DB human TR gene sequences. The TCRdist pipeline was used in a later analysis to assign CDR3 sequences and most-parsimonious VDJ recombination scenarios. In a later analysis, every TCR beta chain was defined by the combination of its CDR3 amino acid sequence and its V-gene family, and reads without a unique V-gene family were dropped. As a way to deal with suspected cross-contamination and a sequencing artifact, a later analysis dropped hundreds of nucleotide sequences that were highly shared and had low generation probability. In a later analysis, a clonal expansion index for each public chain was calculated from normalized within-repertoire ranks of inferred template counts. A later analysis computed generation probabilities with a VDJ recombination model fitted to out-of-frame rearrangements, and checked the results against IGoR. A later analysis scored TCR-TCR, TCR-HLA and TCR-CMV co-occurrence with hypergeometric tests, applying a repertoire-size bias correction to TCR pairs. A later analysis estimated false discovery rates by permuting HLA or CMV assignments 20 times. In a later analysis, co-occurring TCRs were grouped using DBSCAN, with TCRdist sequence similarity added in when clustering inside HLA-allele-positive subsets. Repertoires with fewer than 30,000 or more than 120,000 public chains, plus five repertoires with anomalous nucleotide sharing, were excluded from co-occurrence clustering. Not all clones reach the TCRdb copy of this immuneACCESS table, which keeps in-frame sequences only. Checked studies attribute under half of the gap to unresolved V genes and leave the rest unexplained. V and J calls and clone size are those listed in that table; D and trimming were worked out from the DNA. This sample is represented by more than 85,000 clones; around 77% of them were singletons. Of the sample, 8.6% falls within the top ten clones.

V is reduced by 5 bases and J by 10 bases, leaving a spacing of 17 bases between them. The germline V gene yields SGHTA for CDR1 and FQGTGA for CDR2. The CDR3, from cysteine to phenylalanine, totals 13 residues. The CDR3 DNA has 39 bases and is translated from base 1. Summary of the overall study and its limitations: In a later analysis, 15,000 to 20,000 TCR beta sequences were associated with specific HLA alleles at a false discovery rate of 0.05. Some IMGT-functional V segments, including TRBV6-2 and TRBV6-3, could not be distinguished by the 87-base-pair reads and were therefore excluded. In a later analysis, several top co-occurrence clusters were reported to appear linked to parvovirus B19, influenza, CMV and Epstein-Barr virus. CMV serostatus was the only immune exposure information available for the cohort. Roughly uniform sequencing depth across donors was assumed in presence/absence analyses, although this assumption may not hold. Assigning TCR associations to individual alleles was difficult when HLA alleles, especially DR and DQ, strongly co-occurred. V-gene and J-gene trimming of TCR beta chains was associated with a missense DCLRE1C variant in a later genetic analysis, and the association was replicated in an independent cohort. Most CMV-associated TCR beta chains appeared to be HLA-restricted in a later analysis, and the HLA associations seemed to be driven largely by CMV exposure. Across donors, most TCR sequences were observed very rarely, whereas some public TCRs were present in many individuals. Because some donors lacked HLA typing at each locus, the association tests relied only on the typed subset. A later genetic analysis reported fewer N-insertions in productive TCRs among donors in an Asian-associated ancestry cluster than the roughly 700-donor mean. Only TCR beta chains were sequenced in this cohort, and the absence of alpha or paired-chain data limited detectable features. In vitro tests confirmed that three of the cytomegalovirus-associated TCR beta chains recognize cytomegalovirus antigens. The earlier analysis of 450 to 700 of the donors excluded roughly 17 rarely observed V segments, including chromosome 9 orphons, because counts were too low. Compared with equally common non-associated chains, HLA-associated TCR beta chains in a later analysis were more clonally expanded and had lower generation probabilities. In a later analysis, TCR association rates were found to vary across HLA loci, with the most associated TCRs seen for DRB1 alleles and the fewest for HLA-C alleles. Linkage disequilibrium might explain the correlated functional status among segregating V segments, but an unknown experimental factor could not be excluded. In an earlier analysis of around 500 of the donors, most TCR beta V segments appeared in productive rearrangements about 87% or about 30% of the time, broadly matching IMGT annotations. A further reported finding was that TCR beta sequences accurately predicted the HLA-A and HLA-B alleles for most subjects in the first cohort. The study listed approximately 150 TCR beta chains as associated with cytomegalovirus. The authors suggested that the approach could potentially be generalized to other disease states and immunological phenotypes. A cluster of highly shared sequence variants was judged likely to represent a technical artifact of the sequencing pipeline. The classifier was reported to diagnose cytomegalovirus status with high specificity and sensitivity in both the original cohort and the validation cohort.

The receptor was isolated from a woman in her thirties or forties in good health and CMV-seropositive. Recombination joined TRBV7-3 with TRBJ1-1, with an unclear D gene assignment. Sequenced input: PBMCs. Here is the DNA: TGTGCCAGCAGCCGAGGGTCCCAGGAGGTAGCTTTCTTT. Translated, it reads CASSRGSQEVAFF.